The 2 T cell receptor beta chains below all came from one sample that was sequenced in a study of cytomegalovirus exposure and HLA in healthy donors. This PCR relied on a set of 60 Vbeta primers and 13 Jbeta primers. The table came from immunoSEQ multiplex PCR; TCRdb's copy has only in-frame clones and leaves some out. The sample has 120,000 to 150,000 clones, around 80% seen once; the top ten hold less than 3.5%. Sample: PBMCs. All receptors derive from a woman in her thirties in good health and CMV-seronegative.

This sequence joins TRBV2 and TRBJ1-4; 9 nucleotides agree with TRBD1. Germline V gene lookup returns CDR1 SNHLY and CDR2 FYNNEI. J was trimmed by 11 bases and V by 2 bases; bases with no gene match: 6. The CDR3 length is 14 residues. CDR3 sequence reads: CASSETGGAPKLFF. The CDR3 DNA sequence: TGTGCCAGCAGTGAAACAGGGGGCGCGCCCAAACTGTTTTTT. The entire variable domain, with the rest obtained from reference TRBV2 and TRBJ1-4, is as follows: EPEVTQTPSHQVTQMGQEVILRCVPISNHLYFYWYRQILGQKVEFLVSFYNNEISEKSEIFDDQFSVERPDGSNFTLKIRSTKLEDSAMYFCASSETGGAPKLFFGSGTQLSVL.

The CDR3 region is CASSFVGVYGYTF. For the CDR3, the DNA is TGTGCCAGCAGCTTCGTAGGGGTCTATGGCTACACCTTC. The V gene is TRBV7-9, the J gene TRBJ1-2, with a possible D match to TRBD1 (5 bases). Germline CDR1 reads SEHNR; CDR2 reads FQNEAQ (reference sequence). This CDR3 contains 13 residues. V was clipped by 3 bases and J by 4 bases, with 9 bases between them.